The T cell receptor (beta chain) described here comes from a study of T cell changes during pregnancy in multiple sclerosis. Germline V gene data show CDR1 as MNHNS and CDR2 as SASEGT. V lost 6 bases and J lost 1, with 12 bases in between. The CDR3 loop spans 14 amino acids. Assay used: immunoSEQ multiplex PCR; TCRdb lists only in-frame clones, some missing. Of tens of thousands of clones listed, about 90% are singletons. The chain joins TRBV6-1 to TRBJ1-2; D perhaps matches TRBD1 (5 bases). This TCR derives from a female donor in good health, enrolled as a control in a pregnancy study. This material consisted of peripheral blood, taken in the first trimester of pregnancy. This chain's CDR3 is CASRWGERNYGYTF. The CDR3 bases are TGTGCCAGCAGGTGGGGGGAGCGTAACTATGGCTACACCTTC.